This T cell receptor (beta chain) was captured by sequencing in a study of blood T cell repertoires in COVID-19 (dated by TCRdb to about 2020). Looking at the study overall: The collaborator samples originated in the United States, Italy and Spain and spanned the acute and convalescent phases of COVID-19. The prospective study material was composed of cDNA or gDNA derived from T cells, B-cell-depleted T cells, or PBMCs. The dataset comprised deeply sampled blood TCRbeta repertoires from subjects exposed to, actively infected with, or recovered from COVID-19. The repertoires were made available in a free public database intended to serve as a resource for research on the immune response to SARS-CoV-2. Samples came from the ongoing ImmuneRACE study (first 160 participants) plus 1,254 subjects from 6 global collaborators. Sample metadata almost always included a de-identified subject ID, COVID-19 status, age in years and sex. Where HLA class I and class II types were available, the types were taken from metadata supplied by the sample provider, not from assay-based typing.

In Seattle, one collaborating source enrolled patients while the infection was active and tracked those patients longitudinally over the course of disease. Collaborating institutions collected whole blood in K2EDTA tubes following their own protocols. Collaborator samples were shipped for TCRbeta analysis as frozen whole blood, isolated PBMCs, or DNA extracted from either sample type. The full study reports these points: The quantity of clinical and demographic metadata differed by source and by participant and was supplied without curation.

TCRbeta CDR3 regions were amplified from genomic DNA using the immunoSEQ Assay, a bias-controlled multiplex PCR. The original methods were these. Nucleated cell counts per sample were estimated from amplification of reference gene primers within the assay. To quantify the absolute abundance of each unique TCRbeta CDR3 rearrangement, sequence reads were collapsed and filtered. For each sample, productive Simpson clonality was calculated as the square root of Simpson's diversity index across productive rearrangements. TCRdb retrieved this table from immuneACCESS and kept in-frame rearrangements only. Not all clones are present; in checked studies, unresolved V genes account for under half, and no reason is known for the remainder. V and J calls and clone size are copied from that table; D and trimming were computed from the DNA. This sample comprises 350,000 or so clones, over 85% of them detected only once. Under 5% of the sample is held by the ten biggest clonotypes.

Comments on this clone: This clone's antigen is unknown. Base qualities are not recorded, but no much larger clone differs from it by a single base.

The CDR3 spans 14 residues, from the cysteine through the phenylalanine. Only CDR3 DNA is held: 42 bases, read in frame from base 1. Via the germline V gene (reference sequence), CDR1 is MNHEY and CDR2 SMNVEV. V is shortened by 3 bases, J by 3 bases, and the region joining them spans 12 bases. The sequence came from a woman aged 55-69 years with COVID-19, enrolled during active disease. Material for sequencing was peripheral blood. Recombination joined TRBV27 with TRBJ2-7; TRBD1 is a possible D gene, resting on 6 matching bases. The CDR3 region has the sequence CASSLGAGDYEQYF. The nucleotide sequence reads as follows: TGTGCCAGCAGTTTGGGGGCCGGGGACTACGAGCAGTACTTC.